Listed below are T cell receptor beta chains from one sample, sequenced in a study of T cells after yellow fever vaccination. Via MiXCR, TCRdb re-called the 5' RACE reads, giving one row per CDR3 protein. Here the sample spans about 170,000 distinct CDR3 sequences, 11% being singletons. Sequencing was performed on CD8+ T cells sorted from PBMCs, taken 15 days after the yellow fever booster vaccination. The receptors originated from a man between 18 and 29 years old who received the YFV17D yellow fever vaccine. Both conserved end residues are part of each CDR3.

TRBJ1-2	TRBV4-2	CASSAIGDRAGGYTF
TRBJ2-2	TRBV6-2/TRBV6-3	CASSYREAGGTGELFF
TRBJ2-5	TRBV7-2	CASSSSPQGWSETQYF
TRBJ1-1	TRBV5-1	CASSPPSDTEAFF
TRBJ2-1	TRBV15	CATSRETGHGPLEQFF
TRBJ1-4	TRBV6-5	CASSYGQSGKLFF
TRBJ2-5	TRBV11-2	CASSPWGPETQYF
TRBJ2-2	TRBV9	CASSVAYRGGELFF
TRBJ2-1	TRBV7-9	CASSLAEILRDRYVNEQFF
TRBJ2-3	TRBV4-2	CASSQEQGTGSGDTQYF